This TCR beta chain was captured by sequencing in a study of T cell repertoires in cytomegalovirus infection (dated by TCRdb to about 2019). Regarding the research as a whole: Donor HLA type was relevant to the analysis, as public TCR beta signatures indicated carriage of CMV infection together with the matching HLA type. Broad study findings and their caveats: Cumulative frequency of public TCR beta family members discriminated carriers of CMV infection plus the relevant HLA type in this cohort and an independent approximately 340-donor cohort. The ex vivo response was dominated by HLA-C-restricted CMV-specific TCR beta clonotypes, which also provided the single most frequent clonotype in two of eight donors.

TCRdb names Illumina HiSeq 1500 as the instrument used. The public reads were reprocessed in TCRdb via fastp at Q25 and MiXCR, keeping in-frame beta chains. A single entry per CDR3 protein holds the most common genes and DNA from its merged rows. Counted in this sample were roughly 250,000 distinct CDR3 sequences; under 25% of them appeared once. The top ten clones comprise over 15% of the sample. From the cysteine through the phenylalanine, the CDR3 covers 14 amino acids. The DNA shown is the 42-base CDR3, in frame from base 1. Reading the germline V gene gives CDR1 SGHAT and CDR2 FQNNGV. Trimmed from V: 7 bases; trimmed from J: 2 bases; junction bases lacking a gene match: 3. A word on this clonotype: Its antigen is currently not known. No per-base quality is available; no much larger clone lies one base away.

Material: CD8+ T cells from PBMCs. The chain links TRBV11-2 with TRBJ2-1, with 9 bases in between that match TRBD1. The sequence was collected from a human donor in good health (CMV status not recorded). Some clones in this sample may be carry-over from other donors' samples. The DNA sequence reads TGTGCCAGCACCAGACAGGGGGCCTACAATGAGCAGTTCTTC. Its translation reads: CASTRQGAYNEQFF.